The 18 T cell receptor beta chains reported below all come from one sample, sequenced in a study of blood T cell repertoires in COVID-19. Generated by immunoSEQ multiplex PCR, the TCRdb table keeps only in-frame clones and is missing some. The sample comprises 180,000 or so clones, roughly 80% of which are singletons, and about 10% rests with the top ten. Sequencing input: peripheral blood. The receptors here all came from a woman aged 40 to 50 with COVID-19, enrolled during active disease.

This sequence joins TRBV20-1 and TRBJ2-7; possibly TRBD2 for D (5 bases). Trimming took off 0 bases at V and 6 bases at J, with 6 bases between the two ends. Per germline, CDR1 DFQATT and CDR2 SNEGSKA (reference sequence). The CDR3 extends over 11 amino acids. This chain's CDR3 is CSARDRGEQYF. The CDR3 DNA is TGCAGTGCTAGAGATCGGGGCGAGCAGTACTTC.

This sequence joins TRBV19 and TRBJ2-3; maybe TRBD1 (5 bases). Looked up from germline, CDR1 is LNHDA and CDR2 is SQIVND (reference sequence). V was cut by 6 bases and J by 2 bases, with 12 bases left in between. The length of the CDR3 is 14 residues. The CDR3 here is CASRQALNTDTQYF. The CDR3 nucleotides read TGTGCCAGTAGACAGGCCCTAAACACAGATACGCAGTATTTT.

This sequence joins TRBV19 and TRBJ1-3; D gene uncertain. Germline CDR1 reads LNHDA; CDR2 reads SQIVND (reference sequence). This CDR3 comprises 15 residues. Between the trimmed V and J ends, which lost 2 bases and 0 bases, there was a span of 8 bases. The CDR3 DNA is TGTGCCAGTAGTATAATGGCAACCTCTGGAAACACCATATATTTT. It translates to CASSIMATSGNTIYF.

This chain links TRBV6-1 with TRBJ1-6; D might be TRBD1 (5 bases). Trimming took off 3 bases at V and 9 bases at J, with 15 bases between the two ends. CDR3 length: 15 amino acids. Germline assignment: CDR1 MNHNS and CDR2 SASEGT. The CDR3 DNA reads TGTGCCAGCAGTGAGGACCAGAGCAGGGCTTCACCCCTCCACTTT. Protein product: CASSEDQSRASPLHF.

The V and J genes are TRBV19 and TRBJ2-1; D is unresolved. The germline gives CDR1 LNHDA, CDR2 SQIVND (reference sequence). The length of the CDR3 is 11 residues. V lost 10 bases to trimming and J lost 9 bases, with 13 bases between them. The DNA of the CDR3 is TGTGCCACCAGGATGAGTGGTGAGCAGTTCTTC. Amino acid sequence: CATRMSGEQFF.

The chain joins TRBV5-4 to TRBJ2-7; 8 bases align to TRBD2. The V segment lost 3 bases and the J segment 6 bases; nucleotides outside the gene matches: 8. The CDR3 has 14 residues. The germline gives CDR1 SGHNT, CDR2 YYREEE (reference sequence). The CDR3 sequence is CASSSGTSVFEQYF. The CDR3 DNA reads TGTGCCAGCAGCTCCGGGACTAGTGTCTTCGAGCAGTACTTC. Supplemented by reference TRBV5-4 and TRBJ2-7, the full variable domain reads ETGVTQSPTHLIKTRGQQVTLRCSSQSGHNTVSWYQQALGQGPQFIFQYYREEENGRGNFPPRFSGLQFPNYSSELNVNALELDDSALYLCASSSGTSVFEQYFGPGTRLTVT.

The rearrangement joins TRBV5-4 to TRBJ2-5, with 12 nucleotides matching TRBD2. The V gene end was trimmed by 5 bases and the J gene end by 4 bases; junction bases not matched to a gene: 6. This CDR3 spans 15 amino acids. CDR1 is SGHNT, CDR2 YYREEE, per germline (reference sequence). The CDR3 protein is CASSSTSGRSETQYF. The CDR3 nucleotides are TGTGCCAGCAGTTCAACTAGCGGGAGGTCAGAGACCCAGTACTTC. The whole variable domain, remainder taken from reference TRBV5-4 and TRBJ2-5, is ETGVTQSPTHLIKTRGQQVTLRCSSQSGHNTVSWYQQALGQGPQFIFQYYREEENGRGNFPPRFSGLQFPNYSSELNVNALELDDSALYLCASSSTSGRSETQYFGPGTRLLVL.

In this sample, this clone turned up once. The chain joins TRBV11-2 to TRBJ1-1; a weak D match, TRBD1 (5 bases). From germline, CDR1 is SGHAT and CDR2 FQNNGV. The CDR3 contains 13 residues. Trimming pared 5 bases from V and 4 bases from J, leaving 11 bases between. Here the CDR3 DNA reads TGTGCCAGCAGCGTAGGGAGGGGCACTGAAGCTTTCTTT. Translating it yields CASSVGRGTEAFF. Based on the CDR3 plus reference TRBV11-2 and TRBJ1-1, the full variable domain is EAGVAQSPRYKIIEKRQSVAFWCNPISGHATLYWYQQILGQGPKLLIQFQNNGVVDDSQLPKDRFSAERLKGVDSTLKIQPAKLEDSAVYLCASSVGRGTEAFFGQGTRLTVV.

In its sample, this clone was seen once. The chain combines TRBV27 with TRBJ1-6; no clear D. The CDR3 totals 14 residues. Looked up from germline, CDR1 is MNHEY and CDR2 is SMNVEV (reference sequence). V was cut by 7 bases and J by 9 bases, with 16 bases left in between. The CDR3 reads CASTIDVASSPLHF. In DNA, the CDR3 is TGTGCCAGCACCATCGACGTAGCGAGTTCACCCCTCCACTTT.

The chain has TRBV6-4 and TRBJ2-1; 8 bases are shared with TRBD2. Germline V gene sequence: CDR1 MRHNA, CDR2 SNTAGT. After removal of 6 bases from V and 9 bases from J, the junction contained 7 bases not matched to a gene. This CDR3 has 13 amino acids. CDR3 protein: CASSPTSVGEQFF. The CDR3 DNA is TGTGCCAGCAGCCCGACTAGCGTCGGTGAGCAGTTCTTC.

The rearrangement links TRBV25-1 to TRBJ1-2; maybe TRBD1 (6 bases). The CDR3 is 15 amino acids. The ends were cut back, 5 bases at V and 5 bases at J, with 18 bases in the middle. Germline V gene sequence: CDR1 MGHDK, CDR2 SYGVNS. CDR3 protein: CASSPPGQYAYGYTF. The DNA of the CDR3 is TGTGCCAGCAGTCCCCCCGGACAGTACGCTTATGGCTACACCTTC.

The gene calls are TRBV14 and TRBJ2-1, with D tentatively TRBD2 (7 bases). Trimming cost V 0 bases and J 6 bases, with 12 bases left between them. The CDR3 extends over 15 amino acids. Germline V gene data show CDR1 as SGHDN and CDR2 as FVKESK. The CDR3 region is CASSQDRGGRNEQFF. CDR3 nucleotide sequence: TGTGCCAGCAGCCAAGACCGCGGGGGCCGCAATGAGCAGTTCTTC.

The CDR3 is CASSEQASGNTIYF. The CDR3 coding sequence is TGTGCCAGCAGCGAACAAGCATCTGGAAACACCATATATTTT. The chain links TRBV2 to TRBJ1-3; D unclear. The CDR3 extends over 14 amino acids. The germline V and J ends were trimmed by 6 bases and 1 base, with 10 bases remaining between them. Germline V gene data show CDR1 as SNHLY and CDR2 as FYNNEI. Full variable domain (remainder filled in from reference TRBV2 and TRBJ1-3): EPEVTQTPSHQVTQMGQEVILRCVPISNHLYFYWYRQILGQKVEFLVSFYNNEISEKSEIFDDQFSVERPDGSNFTLKIRSTKLEDSAMYFCASSEQASGNTIYFGEGSWLTVV.

In its sample, this clone was seen once. The chain couples TRBV6-5 to TRBJ2-1, with a weak D call TRBD2 (5 bases). Germline lookup yields CDR1 MNHEY and CDR2 SVGAGI. Trimming shortened V by 6 bases and J by 10 bases, and 16 bases separated the two germline ends. This CDR3 comprises 13 residues. CDR3 DNA: TGTGCCAGCAGAGCAGCGGTGTTGGAAGAGCAGTTCTTC. This encodes CASRAAVLEEQFF.

The table lists this clone with a few counts. The V and J genes are TRBV2 and TRBJ1-6; D not resolved. Germline CDR1 SNHLY, CDR2 FYNNEI. Trimming took 4 bases from V and 5 from J, leaving 12 bases between them. This CDR3 is built from 15 residues. Here the CDR3 reads CASSARHQNNSPLHF. For the CDR3, the DNA is TGTGCCAGCAGTGCGCGACACCAGAATAATTCACCCCTCCACTTT.

The chain employs TRBV5-4 and TRBJ2-1; D is perhaps TRBD2 (6 bases). Germline-derived CDR1 and CDR2 are SGHNT and YYREEE (reference sequence). V was cut by 5 bases and J by 10 bases, with 16 bases left in between. CDR3 length: 13 amino acids. The CDR3 reads CASSPGTYVEQFF. The CDR3 DNA follows: TGTGCCAGCAGTCCCGGGACTTACGTAGAGCAGTTCTTC.

This clone was seen only a few times. The genes are TRBV27 and TRBJ1-5; TRBD1 might be the D (6 bases). Germline V gene lookup returns CDR1 MNHEY and CDR2 SMNVEV (reference sequence). V lost 6 bases to trimming and J lost 3 bases, with 9 bases between them. This CDR3 has 13 residues. This CDR3 reads CASSQGYNQPQHF. As DNA, the CDR3 is TGTGCCAGCAGCCAGGGGTACAATCAGCCCCAGCATTTT.

The chain carries TRBV3-1 (or the pseudogene TRBV3-2) and TRBJ1-2; 7 bases match TRBD1. The CDR3 contains 13 residues. The J segment lost 4 bases and the V segment lost 2 bases, leaving 1 base of the junction unmatched. Germline CDR1 LGHDT, CDR2 YNNKEL (reference sequence). CDR3 bases: TGTGCCAGCAGCCAACGGGACAGCTATGGCTACACCTTC. This encodes CASSQRDSYGYTF.